Below are 10 T cell receptor beta chains sequenced from a single sample in a study of blood T cell repertoires in COVID-19. The protocol was immunoSEQ multiplex PCR, while the TCRdb copy is restricted to in-frame clones and leaves out a portion. The repertoire holds tens of thousands of clones, with 70% to 90% as singletons. The sample comprised peripheral blood. Receptor source: a woman at least 80 years old with active COVID-19.

V gene TRBV7-2 combines with J gene TRBJ1-2; 7 positions match TRBD1. V lost 0 bases to trimming and J lost 2 bases; unmatched junction nucleotides: 3. The germline V gene encodes CDR1 SGHTA and CDR2 FQGNSA. This CDR3 is 15 amino acids long. Here the CDR3 reads CASSLAQGQNYGYTF. DNA of the CDR3: TGTGCCAGCAGCTTAGCCCAGGGACAGAACTATGGCTACACCTTC.

The rearrangement uses TRBV7-3 and TRBJ2-5; weak D call: TRBD2 (7 bases). CDR1 is SGHTA, CDR2 FQGTGA, per germline. V lost 1 base, J lost 2 bases, and 11 bases lay in between. The CDR3 has 15 amino acids. CDR3 protein: CASSLREGVQETQYF. In DNA form, the CDR3 reads TGTGCCAGCAGCTTAAGGGAGGGGGTTCAAGAGACCCAGTACTTC.

CDR3 amino acids: CARSLSPTALKSGAFF. The CDR3 DNA follows: TGTGCCAGAAGCTTGTCTCCGACAGCCTTAAAGTCGGGAGCTTTCTTT. The chain links TRBV5-3 to TRBJ1-1, with TRBD1 as a possible D gene (5 bases). TRBV5-3 counts as an open reading frame of uncertain function. The CDR3 has 16 amino acids. V was pared by 1 base and J by 10 bases, with 23 bases between.

The rearrangement uses TRBV4-1 and TRBJ2-2, with 9 positions matching TRBD2. Per the germline V gene, CDR1 is MGHRA and CDR2 is YSYEKL. Germline trimming cut 4 bases from V and 6 bases from J; bases unmatched to any gene: 6. CDR3 length equals 15 residues. The CDR3 sequence: CASSLGTSIPGELFF. The CDR3 region has the DNA TGCGCCAGCAGCCTCGGGACTAGCATCCCCGGGGAGCTGTTTTTT.

The DNA for the CDR3 is TGCGCCAGCAGCTTGGCTCAGGGTGCAACTAATGAAAAACTGTTTTTT. Translated, it gives CASSLAQGATNEKLFF. V is TRBV5-1 and J is TRBJ1-4; the D gene is possibly TRBD1 (5 bases). Trimming took off 0 bases at V and 0 bases at J, with 9 bases between the two ends. The CDR3 is made up of 16 amino acids. Germline V CDR1 and CDR2: SGHRS, YFSETQ.

The chain has TRBV7-9 and TRBJ2-3, with D possibly being TRBD2 (6 bases). Trimming took off 5 bases at V and 2 bases at J, with 14 bases between the two ends. CDR1 is SEHNR and CDR2 is FQNEAQ in the germline V gene (reference sequence). CDR3 length equals 15 residues. CDR3 DNA: TGTGCCAGCAGCCATAGCCTAGCGAACACAGATACGCAGTATTTT. It translates to CASSHSLANTDTQYF.

V gene TRBV24-1 combines with J gene TRBJ2-7, with D tentatively TRBD1 (7 bases). Per germline, CDR1 KGHDR and CDR2 SFDVKD. V was pared by 4 bases and J by 1 base, with 16 bases between. The CDR3 has 16 amino acids. CDR3 nucleotide sequence: TGTGCCACCAGTGAAAATGACAGGGCGGGGTCCTACGAGCAGTACTTC. Amino acids: CATSENDRAGSYEQYF.

The chain is built from TRBV5-4 and TRBJ1-2, with 7 bases identical to TRBD1. The CDR3 totals 16 residues. J gave up 2 bases and V 4 bases, and 11 bases lay outside the gene matches. The germline CDR1 and CDR2 sequences are SGHNT and YYREEE (reference sequence). CDR3 sequence: CASSQPQGEKNYGYTF. Here the CDR3 DNA reads TGTGCCAGCAGCCAGCCCCAGGGGGAGAAGAACTATGGCTACACCTTC.

The V call is TRBV9, the J call TRBJ2-5, with a tentative D call TRBD2 (6 bases). CDR1 and CDR2 from the germline V gene are SGDLS and YYNGEE. The CDR3 is 15 amino acids. V dropped 0 bases and J dropped 5 bases, with 14 bases sitting between them. CDR3 amino acids: CASSVALGGAETQYF. CDR3 DNA sequence: TGTGCCAGCAGCGTAGCCCTAGGAGGGGCTGAGACCCAGTACTTC.

The V and J genes are TRBV7-2 and TRBJ2-1; 11 bases fit TRBD2. Germline V gene sequence: CDR1 SGHTA, CDR2 FQGNSA. The CDR3 covers 16 residues. V was pared by 2 bases and J by 2 bases, with 2 bases of the junction left unmatched. CDR3 nucleotides: TGTGCCAGCAGCTTAATAGCGGGGGGGCCCTACAATGAGCAGTTCTTC. It yields the protein CASSLIAGGPYNEQFF.